This T cell receptor beta chain was identified in a study of shared clonotypes between healthy human individuals (dated by TCRdb to 2018 to 2020). At the level of the whole study: The cohort included three men and a couple of women between 18 and 49 years of age. For each donor, CD4 naive and CD4 memory were each given three plates, CD8 naive was given two plates, and CD8 memory was given one plate. To estimate repertoire size and how much clonotype sharing occurs between individuals, the study deeply sequenced the blood TCR repertoires of about five healthy adults. Different laboratories and diverse techniques were used to prepare libraries and sequence TCR repertoires, to increase sequencing depth and limit assay-specific biases. Each donor's leukapheresis produced roughly between roughly 0.94 and 9.5 billion PBMCs. Study-wide findings and limitations: Naive subsets generally had larger estimated clonotype richness than memory subsets did. Compared with non-shared clonotypes, the clonotypes found in all four sorted-subset donors had higher generation probabilities. Even with the large sequencing depth, rarefaction of the sorted-subset datasets indicated that sequencing was incomplete. Sharing across four donors was observed for roughly 5% of naive CD4, under 4% of naive CD8, about 2.3% of memory CD4, and roughly 0.4% of memory CD8 clonotypes. Sampling was restricted to blood, and TCR repertoires in tissue are likely to differ from TCR repertoires in blood. Pairwise subsampling indicated that sequencing depth was expected to affect the degree of clonotype sharing among donors. The genetic and exposure-history diversity represented was limited by the small number of donors.

On this clone itself: The specificity of this receptor is unknown. Base-call qualities are not available, and no considerably larger clone is one nucleotide away.

Per the germline V gene, SGDLS is the CDR1 and YYNGEE is the CDR2. Here V drops 0 bases and J drops 3 bases, and the junction holds 6 bases not matched to any gene. The CDR3 covers 16 residues, taking in both the cysteine and the phenylalanine. The read is trimmed to its CDR3 DNA, 48 bases read in frame from base 1. Using the deep immunoSEQ assay, TCR CDR3 regions were amplified from genomic DNA by multiplex PCR. For each cell subset, the extracted genomic DNA was distributed evenly across all wells of several immunoSEQ 96-well plates, and each plate served as one replicate. For sorted subsets, 150 to 250 ng genomic DNA, equal to about 30,000 T cell genomes, was loaded into each replicate PCR. Purified libraries were measured with a Qubit 3.0 fluorometer, size-checked on a Bioanalyzer 2100, and measured again with the KAPA Library Quantification kit. Every immunoSEQ 96-well plate was sequenced on a separate single-read 150-cycle Illumina NextSeq 550 flow cell. On the study's bioinformatics: The immunoSEQ output contained only junctional sequences without quality scores, so filtering could not match that applied to full-length reads. Sequences were annotated with PyIR, a Python wrapper for IgBLAST v1.9, and V/J genes and CDR3 were assigned using IMGT germline references. Any read was removed if the V/J assignment was weak (E-value above 1e-6), the CDR3 was missing, or the read contained stop codons, out-of-frame junctions, or ambiguous translated residues. V3J clonotypes were defined by identical inferred V gene, J gene, and CDR3 amino acid sequence. Percentage overlap between repertoires was computed as shared unique clonotypes divided by the size of the smaller repertoire. Richness of each repertoire was evaluated using RTK rarefaction, the Chao1 estimator, and Recon v2.1 estimates of unobserved clonotypes. For all TCRbeta clonotypes obtained by the gDNA method from a few donors, generation probabilities were computed with OLGA. TCRdb retrieved this table from immuneACCESS and kept in-frame rearrangements only. Not all clones are present; in checked studies, unresolved V genes account for under half, and no reason is known for the remainder. The V and J calls and clone size were taken over from that table, and D and trimming were inferred from the DNA. The sample contains 700,000 to 950,000 clones, around 96% of them found a single time. Around 0.25% of the sample goes to the ten largest clones.

CD8 naive samples were CD45RO-negative cells positively selected for CCR7, giving a CD45RA+CCR7+ population that excluded TemRA cells. Healthy HIV-negative adults with no recently reported acute infections or vaccinations were included as donors. All donors were Caucasian adults living in Nashville, Tennessee, USA. Blood was obtained by leukapheresis, after which PBMCs were separated by Ficoll-Histopaque density gradient centrifugation and cryopreserved in liquid nitrogen vapor phase. Analytical flow cytometry was used to check the purity and quantity of each magnetically sorted T cell population. Genomic DNA was isolated from every sorted fraction and measured by UV absorbance on a Nanodrop 2000c.

Recombination joined TRBV9 with TRBJ1-2; 9 bases in the middle match TRBD1. The clonotype originates from a young man in good health. Sequenced sample: naive CD8+ T cells sorted from blood. The label giving this sample's cell subset or site can be read as: CD45RA+CCR7+. The base sequence is TGTGCCAGCAGCGTAGCCGGGACAGGGTTGCACTATGGCTACACCTTC. Translated, this gives CASSVAGTGLHYGYTF.